The table lists the clone carrying this T cell receptor beta chain with a count of one. Its target is unknown. V lost 10 bases and J lost 10, with 17 bases in between. Germline V CDR1 and CDR2: LNHDA, SQIVND (reference sequence). CDR3 size: 11 residues. The sample belongs to a study of T cell responses to AZD1222 COVID-19 vaccine. Whole-study results and caveats: Donors were mostly white British, more females; clonal diversity possibly underestimated. Within unmutated variant regions lay the reported targets of nearly half of spike-specific TCRs.

Some clones are missing from TCRdb's copy, which holds only in-frame ones; the method was immunoSEQ multiplex PCR. The table shows some 160,000 clones, with around 92% occurring only once. Sequencing was performed on peripheral blood, taken on day 0 of AZD1222 vaccination. The chain carries TRBV19 and TRBJ2-7; D perhaps matches TRBD1 (5 bases). This clonotype was obtained from an adult in good health. This CDR3 reads CATTTGVTQYF. The CDR3 region has the DNA TGTGCCACCACAACAGGCGTAACCCAGTACTTC.